Here is one T cell receptor beta chain with its context. This sample was included in a study of molecular identifiers for immune sequencing clone quantification. The V and J ends lost 1 base and 0 bases respectively, with 8 bases between them. This CDR3 contains 15 residues. Per the germline V gene, CDR1 is SGHTA and CDR2 is FQGNSA. TCRdb re-analysed the PCR reads in MiXCR, keeping a single row per CDR3 protein. The profile shows 35,000 or so distinct CDR3 sequences, about 18% of them singletons. The receptor comes from a human donor in good health. Some libraries in this study had Jurkat cell RNA spiked in. Sequenced: naive CD8+ T cells from blood, with Jurkat cell RNA spiked in. Sample subset: FACS-sorted CD8+CD4-CCR7+CD45RA+ naive T cells. The J gene is TRBJ2-3, the V gene TRBV7-2; the D gene could be TRBD1 or TRBD2 (5 bases each). The CDR3 here is CASSLGGFSTDTQYF. CDR3 coding DNA: TGTGCCAGCAGCTTAGGGGGGTTTAGCACAGATACGCAGTATTTT.